Each of the 26 T cell receptor beta chains below was sequenced from the same sample in a study of blood T cell repertoires in COVID-19. TCRdb's table, derived via immunoSEQ multiplex PCR, lists solely in-frame clones and lacks some. The table has 76,000 or so clones, about 83% seen once. Sequencing was carried out using peripheral blood. The receptors here all came from a man aged 25 to 45 with acute or convalescent COVID-19.

The V call is TRBV28, the J call TRBJ1-5; D might be TRBD1 (5 bases). Germline V gene lookup returns CDR1 MDHEN and CDR2 SYDVKM. With 1 base removed from V and 1 base from J, the gap between germline ends came to 17 bases. The CDR3 is made up of 18 amino acids. The CDR3 DNA reads as TGTGCCAGCAGTTTATTGATTTGGGGGGGAGAAAGCAATCAGCCCCAGCATTTT. Residues: CASSLLIWGGESNQPQHF.

The chain recombines TRBV6-5 with TRBJ1-5; D remains ambiguous. The germline V gene encodes CDR1 MNHEY and CDR2 SVGAGI. CDR3 length equals 12 residues. V was cut by 4 bases and J by 5 bases, with 6 bases left in between. For the CDR3, the DNA is TGTGCCAGCAGTTCGAGAGATCAGCCCCAGCATTTT. This codes for CASSSRDQPQHF.

The chain couples TRBV30 to TRBJ1-2; perhaps TRBD1 as D (5 bases). Germline CDR1 reads GTSNPN; CDR2 reads SVGIG (reference sequence). The CDR3 is 15 amino acids. V was trimmed by 2 bases and J by 3 bases, leaving 16 bases between them. In nucleotides, the CDR3 is TGTGCCTGGAGTCCGCCATTGGGGCGCGACTATGGCTACACCTTC. Encoded protein: CAWSPPLGRDYGYTF.

This chain joins TRBV5-1 and TRBJ2-7; unclear D gene. Germline lookup yields CDR1 SGHRS and CDR2 YFSETQ. CDR3 length: 14 amino acids. V lost 1 base, J lost 4 bases, and 12 bases lay in between. In DNA, the CDR3 is TGCGCCAGCAGCTTGTACAGCAGTGGATACGAGCAGTACTTC. Translating gives CASSLYSSGYEQYF.

This chain joins TRBV7-2 and TRBJ2-1, with D maybe TRBD2 (6 bases). This CDR3 is built from 15 residues. V lost 1 base and J lost 4, with 11 bases in between. Per germline, CDR1 SGHTA and CDR2 FQGNSA. CDR3 DNA sequence: TGTGCCAGCAGCTTAGAAGGGACTGTATACAATGAGCAGTTCTTC. It codes for CASSLEGTVYNEQFF. The whole variable domain, filled in from reference TRBV7-2 and TRBJ2-1, reads GAGVSQSPSNKVTEKGKDVELRCDPISGHTALYWYRQSLGQGLEFLIYFQGNSAPDKSGLPSDRFSAERTGGSVSTLTIQRTQQEDSAVYLCASSLEGTVYNEQFFGPGTRLTVL.

This clone was observed a few times. V and J are TRBV25-1 and TRBJ2-2; a weak D match, TRBD1 (5 bases). CDR3 size: 16 residues. Trimming took off 4 bases at V and 5 bases at J, with 17 bases between the two ends. From germline, CDR1 is MGHDK and CDR2 SYGVNS. This chain's CDR3 is CASSGGPRKLTGELFF. DNA of the CDR3: TGTGCCAGCAGTGGGGGCCCCAGGAAGCTGACCGGGGAGCTGTTTTTT.

This clone was found a few times. J is TRBJ2-7 and V is TRBV28, with a possible D match to TRBD1 (5 bases). V was clipped by 3 bases and J by 3 bases, with 6 bases between them. Per germline, CDR1 MDHEN and CDR2 SYDVKM. This CDR3 spans 12 amino acids. CDR3 region: CASSLGLYEQYF. DNA for the CDR3: TGTGCCAGCAGTTTGGGGCTCTACGAGCAGTACTTC.

This sequence joins TRBV5-6 and TRBJ1-6; 12 bases agree with TRBD1. Unmatched junction bases numbered 11, after V lost 4 bases and J lost 9 bases. The CDR3 has 17 amino acids. CDR1 and CDR2 (germline): SGHDT, YYEEEE. Here the CDR3 DNA reads TGTGCCAGCAGCGAAACCGGGACAGGGGGCTTCAGTTCACCCCTCCACTTT. It encodes CASSETGTGGFSSPLHF.

The chain links TRBV18 to TRBJ2-5; TRBD1 might be the D (5 bases). This CDR3 has 13 amino acids. Germline V lookup: CDR1 KGHSH, CDR2 LQKENI. V lost 4 bases, J lost 4 bases, and 10 bases lay in between. This CDR3 reads CASSLSRGETQYF. The CDR3 coding sequence is TGTGCCAGCTCACTGTCTAGGGGAGAGACCCAGTACTTC.

This clone appeared a single time. The rearrangement links TRBV19 to TRBJ2-2; a possible D gene is TRBD1 (6 bases). Germline-derived CDR1 and CDR2 are LNHDA and SQIVND (reference sequence). V dropped 6 bases and J dropped 4 bases, with 15 bases sitting between them. The CDR3 is made up of 15 amino acids. The CDR3 region is CASRPGQKRTGELFF. The CDR3 coding sequence is TGTGCCAGTAGGCCGGGACAAAAGCGCACCGGGGAGCTGTTTTTT.

The CDR3 loop is CASSLGDSRLWANVLTF. The CDR3 region has the DNA TGTGCCAGCAGCTTAGGGGACAGTCGGCTCTGGGCCAACGTCCTGACTTTC. The chain links TRBV7-9 to TRBJ2-6, with 7 nucleotides matching TRBD1. This CDR3 has 17 residues. Looked up from germline, CDR1 is SEHNR and CDR2 is FQNEAQ (reference sequence). Unmatched junction bases numbered 8, after V lost 1 base and J lost 5 bases. Full variable domain (rest looked up from reference TRBV7-9 and TRBJ2-6): DTGVSQNPRHKITKRGQNVTFRCDPISEHNRLYWYRQTLGQGPEFLTYFQNEAQLEKSRLLSDRFSAERPKGSFSTLEIQRTEQGDSAMYLCASSLGDSRLWANVLTFGAGSRLTVL.

This clone was counted once. The chain combines TRBV28 with TRBJ2-1, with D perhaps TRBD2 (5 bases). CDR1 MDHEN and CDR2 SYDVKM come from the germline V gene. This CDR3 spans 17 amino acids. Trimming left V 4 bases short and J 4 bases short, with 20 bases between. The CDR3 nucleotides read TGTGCCAGCAGTTCGCGCCGGGGAGCAGCCCAATACAATGAGCAGTTCTTC. Protein sequence: CASSSRRGAAQYNEQFF.

The chain is built from TRBV5-4 and TRBJ2-1; 7 bases map to TRBD1. The germline CDR1 and CDR2 sequences are SGHNT and YYREEE (reference sequence). This CDR3 has 12 residues. The trim removed 4 bases at V and 8 bases at J, leaving 3 bases unmatched. In DNA form, the CDR3 reads TGTGCCAGCAGCCAACAGGGGTATGAGCAGTTCTTC. It translates to CASSQQGYEQFF.

This chain connects TRBV24-1 to TRBJ2-1; D perhaps matches TRBD2 (6 bases). CDR1 is KGHDR and CDR2 is SFDVKD in the germline V gene. There are 15 residues in the CDR3. Between the trimmed V and J ends, which lost 3 bases and 12 bases, there was a span of 20 bases. The CDR3 loop reads CATSDNSLAKGSQFF. The CDR3 bases are TGTGCCACCAGTGATAATTCCCTAGCGAAAGGATCGCAGTTCTTC.

The gene calls are TRBV24-1 and TRBJ1-1; no definite D call. Trimming removed 7 bases at V and 3 bases at J, with 11 bases between. This CDR3 spans 13 amino acids. Germline values: CDR1 KGHDR, CDR2 SFDVKD. Written as DNA, the CDR3 is TGTGCCACCAGGGCGAGGGAGGACACTGAAGCTTTCTTT. Its translation: CATRAREDTEAFF.

V gene TRBV2 combines with J gene TRBJ2-1, with TRBD2 matching over 10 bases. J was trimmed by 15 bases and V by 0 bases; bases with no gene match: 11. The CDR3 is 15 residues long. Germline V CDR1 and CDR2: SNHLY, FYNNEI. The CDR3 loop is CASSEARGLATRPFF. For the CDR3, the DNA is TGTGCCAGCAGTGAAGCGAGGGGACTAGCGACCCGGCCGTTCTTC.

The chain combines TRBV7-9 with TRBJ2-7, with D uncertain. Per the germline V gene, CDR1 is SEHNR and CDR2 is FQNEAQ (reference sequence). The length of the CDR3 is 12 residues. Trimming removed 5 bases from V and 3 bases from J, with 8 bases in between. The CDR3 coding sequence is TGTGCCAGCAGCCGAGGAAACTACGAGCAGTACTTC. Translated, it gives CASSRGNYEQYF.

The gene calls are TRBV7-2 and TRBJ2-7; D possibly corresponds to TRBD2 (6 bases). Germline loops: CDR1 SGHTA, CDR2 FQGNSA. This CDR3 has 13 residues. V lost 1 base, J lost 4 bases, and 8 bases lay in between. The CDR3 region is CASSLVREYEQYF. For the CDR3, the DNA is TGTGCCAGCAGCTTAGTTCGGGAGTACGAGCAGTACTTC. The whole variable domain, remainder taken from reference TRBV7-2 and TRBJ2-7, is GAGVSQSPSNKVTEKGKDVELRCDPISGHTALYWYRQSLGQGLEFLIYFQGNSAPDKSGLPSDRFSAERTGGSVSTLTIQRTQQEDSAVYLCASSLVREYEQYFGPGTRLTVT.

This clone has only a few counts. This chain joins TRBV2 and TRBJ2-7; D perhaps matches TRBD1 (5 bases). Germline CDR1 and CDR2: SNHLY and FYNNEI. V lost 6 bases and J lost 2, with 8 bases in between. This CDR3 is built from 12 residues. The CDR3 is CASRTETYEQYF. The CDR3 nucleotides are TGTGCCAGCAGGACAGAGACCTACGAGCAGTACTTC.

This chain links TRBV19 with TRBJ1-1, with D perhaps matching TRBD1 (6 bases). CDR1 is LNHDA, CDR2 SQIVND, per germline (reference sequence). This CDR3 is built from 15 residues. Trimming pared 7 bases from V and 5 bases from J, leaving 20 bases between. The CDR3 DNA sequence: TGTGCCAGTACCCCTTACGACAGGAGAAGGACTGAAGCTTTCTTT. It encodes CASTPYDRRRTEAFF.

V and J are TRBV3-1 (or the pseudogene TRBV3-2) and TRBJ1-2; 10 bases are a match to TRBD1. The CDR3 spans 16 residues. The V gene's germline CDR1 is LGHDT and CDR2 YNNKEL (reference sequence). V lost 0 bases, J lost 8 bases, and 9 bases stayed unmatched. For the CDR3, the DNA is TGTGCCAGCAGCCAAGAGGGGACAGGGGCTCGGAGAGGCTACACCTTC. Amino acids: CASSQEGTGARRGYTF.

J is TRBJ2-1 and V is TRBV29-1; D possibly corresponds to TRBD1 (7 bases). The germline gives CDR1 SQVTM, CDR2 ANQGSEA. Trimming cost V 7 bases and J 4 bases, with 14 bases left between them. This CDR3 spans 13 amino acids. The CDR3 protein is CSGGDRAYNEQFF. In DNA form, the CDR3 reads TGCAGCGGGGGGGACAGAGCTTACAATGAGCAGTTCTTC.

Regarding this clone: At one end the junction does not follow the germline gene, possibly because of a read error. The V call is TRBV10-2, the J call TRBJ2-3, with unresolved D. The CDR3 contains 12 residues. Germline assignment: CDR1 WSHSY and CDR2 SAAADI. DNA for the CDR3: TGCGTCAGCAGTCCTGGGCCAGATACGCAGTATTTT. Protein sequence: CVSSPGPDTQYF.

The count of this clone is one. V is TRBV28 and J is TRBJ1-2; D uncertain. Germline V gives CDR1 MDHEN, CDR2 SYDVKM. This CDR3 contains 13 residues. V was shortened by 6 bases and J by 7 bases, with 15 bases between the two germline ends. The CDR3 region has the DNA TGTGCCAGCAGGGTCCCGGGGAGTGGTGGCTACACCTTC. Translated, it gives CASRVPGSGGYTF.

The rearrangement links TRBV27 to TRBJ1-5; D is unclear. The CDR3 is 14 amino acids. Germline V lookup: CDR1 MNHEY, CDR2 SMNVEV (reference sequence). V gave up 7 bases and J gave up 2 bases, with 12 bases separating them. The CDR3 nucleotides read TGTGCCAGCACGTCGGGGTTGGGCAATCAGCCCCAGCATTTT. Translated: CASTSGLGNQPQHF.

V and J are TRBV5-1 and TRBJ1-1; D not resolved. The germline gives CDR1 SGHRS, CDR2 YFSETQ. V was pared by 3 bases and J by 7 bases, with 10 bases between. The CDR3 is 12 residues long. CDR3 sequence: CASSSNRVEAFF. CDR3 sequence (DNA): TGCGCCAGCAGCTCCAATCGAGTTGAAGCTTTCTTT.